This T cell receptor (beta chain) was found in a study of regulatory T cells in long-lasting Graves disease. V lost 1 base and J lost 8; bases outside the gene matches: 12. CDR1 LNHDA and CDR2 SQIVND come from the germline V gene (reference sequence). The CDR3 sequence is 19 residues long. With iRepertoire HTBI primers and Arm-PCR of CDR3 regions, TCR beta libraries were built. TCRdb reprocessed the multiplex PCR reads with MiXCR, giving one entry per CDR3 protein. The sample consists of about 620,000 distinct CDR3 sequences, approximately 15% of them appearing once. Documented time point: newly diagnosed GD, antithyroid drugs for less than 3 months. PBMC-derived RNA was used for the TCR library. Investigators report Graves' disease was diagnosed under American Thyroid Association guidelines. This sample was also put to use in a study of T cells in Graves' hyperthyroidism and ophthalmopathy. That study adds: The HTBI set primed first-round TCR CDR3 RT-PCR. Researchers found most expanded thyroid clonotypes above 0.001 in blood as well.

The chain uses TRBV19 and TRBJ2-1; TRBD2 agrees at 15 bases. This specimen was peripheral blood mononuclear cells (PBMCs), taken at new diagnosis, from a patient treated with antithyroid drugs. The TCR comes from a woman younger than 45 with Graves disease. CDR3: CASSIVGSGTSGRSHEQFF. The CDR3 DNA reads TGTGCCAGTAGTATAGTGGGGTCCGGGACTAGCGGGAGGTCCCATGAGCAGTTCTTC.